This entry describes one T cell receptor beta chain. The data were taken from a study of blood T cell repertoires in COVID-19. Across the whole study: Acute and convalescent COVID-19 specimens originated in the United States, Italy and Spain. The analysed material was cDNA or gDNA that came from T cells, B-cell-depleted T cells, or PBMCs.

CDR3 size: 14 residues. With 5 bases removed from V and 2 bases from J, the gap between germline ends came to 10 bases. In germline, CDR1 is SGHNT, CDR2 YENEEA. As processed by the authors: Amplification of reference gene primers provided the estimated nucleated cell counts. Method: immunoSEQ multiplex PCR; TCRdb's copy keeps in-frame clones and lacks some. V, J and clone size are those of that table, while D and trimming were read from the DNA. This sample carries tens of thousands of clones, around 90% of them seen once, and the ten largest clones take over 25%. Sample: peripheral blood. The source is a woman in her sixties or seventies with active COVID-19. The chain has TRBV11-3 and TRBJ2-1; tentatively, D is TRBD1 (6 bases). The CDR3 loop is CASSLGQTYNEQFF. The CDR3 region has the DNA TGTGCCAGCAGCCTGGGACAAACCTACAATGAGCAGTTCTTC.